The present entry profiles one TCR beta chain with its context. Its antigen is undetermined. The CDR3 has 13 residues. V was cut by 6 bases and J by 8 bases, with 14 bases left in between. Germline V gene lookup returns CDR1 ENHRY and CDR2 SYGVKD. The PCR employed 60 Vbeta primers together with 13 Jbeta primers. Method: immunoSEQ multiplex PCR; TCRdb's copy keeps in-frame clones and lacks some. The sample contains 90,000 to 110,000 clones, about three quarters of which appear only once. This entry belongs to a study of cytomegalovirus exposure and HLA in healthy donors. Whole-study findings and limits: Earlier findings revealed that most TCR beta V segments proved productive either about 87% or about 30% of the time. A reported reduction in N-insertions relative to the 666-donor mean was seen in an Asian-associated ancestry cluster in a later analysis.

The clonotype originates from a woman in her thirties or forties in good health and CMV-seropositive. Specimen: PBMCs. The chain employs TRBV10-3 and TRBJ2-1; a possible D gene is TRBD2 (7 bases). CDR3 sequence reads: CAISPGEGDEQFF. Here the CDR3 DNA reads TGTGCCATCAGCCCAGGGGAGGGGGATGAGCAGTTCTTC.